This T cell receptor beta chain was sequenced in a study of T-cell reconstitution after alpha-beta-depleted transplantation in children. Unique molecular identifiers featured in how the TCRbeta library was prepared. TCRdb called the PCR reads again in MiXCR, with one record for every CDR3 protein. The top ten hold 1.1% of the sample, which has approximately 640,000 distinct CDR3 sequences, approximately 16% seen once. This clonotype has at least ten counts. This CDR3 has 15 residues. The V gene's germline CDR1 is MGHDK and CDR2 SYGVNS. Trimming pared 6 bases from V and 0 bases from J, leaving 11 bases between.

The clonotype originates from a human donor who donated a stem cell graft to a child with acute myeloid leukemia. The chain joins TRBV25-1 to TRBJ2-2; tentatively, D is TRBD1 (5 bases). The sample here was PBMCs from the stem cell graft donor, taken from the stem cell graft. CDR3 loop: CASSSWTSNTGELFF. The CDR3 DNA sequence: TGTGCCAGCAGCAGTTGGACATCGAACACCGGGGAGCTGTTTTTT. The whole variable domain, filled in from reference TRBV25-1 and TRBJ2-2, reads EADIYQTPRYLVIGTGKKITLECSQTMGHDKMYWYQQDPGMELHLIHYSYGVNSTEKGDLSSESTVSRIRTEHFPLTLESARPSHTSQYLCASSSWTSNTGELFFGEGSRLTVL.